The clone carrying this T cell receptor beta chain was observed a handful of times. The sample originates from a study of blood T cell repertoires in COVID-19. The CDR3 is 12 amino acids. Germline V gene lookup returns CDR1 ENHRY and CDR2 SYGVKD. In the authors' methods: The assay estimated nucleated cells by amplifying reference gene primers. The repertoire was sequenced with immunoSEQ multiplex PCR; TCRdb's copy has only in-frame clones and lacks some. For V, J and clone size, that table is used; D and trimming come from the DNA. The table lists around 68,000 clones, more than 65% of them singletons.

This TCR was sampled from a woman between 45 and 65 years old with acute or convalescent COVID-19. The chain combines TRBV10-3 with TRBJ2-7; 9 nucleotides line up with TRBD1. The sample consisted of peripheral blood. The CDR3 reads CASGTGLTEQYF. CDR3 in DNA: TGTGCATCCGGGACAGGGTTGACCGAGCAGTACTTC.